A single TCR beta chain is shown here with its context. Methods used by the authors: Amplification with reference gene primers provided the estimates of nucleated cell counts. Libraries were prepared by immunoSEQ multiplex PCR; TCRdb keeps only in-frame clonotypes and omits some of them. V and J calls plus clone size are reproduced from that table; the DNA served to infer D and trimming. This table holds more than 300,000 clones, more than 75% found once. The data originate from a study of blood T cell repertoires in COVID-19. Background on the study: From the United States, Italy and Spain came samples of acute and convalescent COVID-19.

The CDR3 has 19 residues. The germline V gene has CDR1 SEHNR and CDR2 FQNEAQ (reference sequence). The trim removed 5 bases at V and 8 bases at J, leaving 22 bases unmatched. The chain has TRBV7-9 and TRBJ1-4; TRBD1 agrees at 8 bases. Sequenced sample: PBMCs or T cells enriched from blood (not recorded which). This TCR derives from a woman aged 18-29 years who had recovered from COVID-19. The CDR3 DNA sequence: TGTGCCAGCAGCCCCCGACAGGGGATAGGGCCGCGTTTTGGGGAAAAACTGTTTTTT. This translates into CASSPRQGIGPRFGEKLFF. The whole variable domain, filled in from reference TRBV7-9 and TRBJ1-4, reads DTGVSQNPRHKITKRGQNVTFRCDPISEHNRLYWYRQTLGQGPEFLTYFQNEAQLEKSRLLSDRFSAERPKGSFSTLEIQRTEQGDSAMYLCASSPRQGIGPRFGEKLFFGSGTQLSVL.